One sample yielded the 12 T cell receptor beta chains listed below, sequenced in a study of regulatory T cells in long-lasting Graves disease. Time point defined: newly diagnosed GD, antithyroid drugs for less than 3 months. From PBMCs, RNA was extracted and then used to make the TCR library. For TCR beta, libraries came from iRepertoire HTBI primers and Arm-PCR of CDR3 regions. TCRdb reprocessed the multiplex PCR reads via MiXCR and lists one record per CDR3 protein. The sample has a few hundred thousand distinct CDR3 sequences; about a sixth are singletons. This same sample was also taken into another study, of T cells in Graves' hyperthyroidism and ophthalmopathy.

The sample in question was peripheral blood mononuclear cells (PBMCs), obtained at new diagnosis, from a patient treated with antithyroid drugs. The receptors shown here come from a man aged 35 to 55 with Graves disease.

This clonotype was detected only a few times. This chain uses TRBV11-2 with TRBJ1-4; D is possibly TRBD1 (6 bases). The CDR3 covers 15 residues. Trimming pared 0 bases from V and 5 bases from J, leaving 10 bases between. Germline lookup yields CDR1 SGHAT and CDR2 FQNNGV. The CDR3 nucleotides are TGTGCCAGCAGCTTAGATCCCAGGGGCAATGAAAAACTGTTTTTT. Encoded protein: CASSLDPRGNEKLFF.

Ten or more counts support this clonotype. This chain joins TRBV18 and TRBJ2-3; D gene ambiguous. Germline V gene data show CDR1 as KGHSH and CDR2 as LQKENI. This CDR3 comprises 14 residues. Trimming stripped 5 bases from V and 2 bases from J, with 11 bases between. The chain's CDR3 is CASSDQRITDTQYF. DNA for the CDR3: TGTGCCAGCTCAGATCAGAGGATCACAGATACGCAGTATTTT.

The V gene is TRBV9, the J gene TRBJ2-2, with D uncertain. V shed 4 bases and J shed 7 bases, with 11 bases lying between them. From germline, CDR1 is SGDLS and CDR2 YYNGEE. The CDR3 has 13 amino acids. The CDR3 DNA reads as TGTGCCAGCAGCCCGAGGCTTCACGGGGAGCTGTTTTTT. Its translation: CASSPRLHGELFF. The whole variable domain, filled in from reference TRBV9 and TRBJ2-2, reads DSGVTQTPKHLITATGQRVTLRCSPRSGDLSVYWYQQSLDQGLQFLIQYYNGEERAKGNILERFSAQQFPDLHSELNLSSLELGDSALYFCASSPRLHGELFFGEGSRLTVL.

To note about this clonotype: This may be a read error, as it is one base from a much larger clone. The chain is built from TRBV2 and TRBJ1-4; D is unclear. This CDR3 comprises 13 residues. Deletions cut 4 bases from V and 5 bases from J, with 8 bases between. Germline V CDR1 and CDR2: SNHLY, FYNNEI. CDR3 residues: CASSANGNEKLFF. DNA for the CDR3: TGTGCCAGCAGTGCGAATGGAAATGAAAAACTGTTTTTT.

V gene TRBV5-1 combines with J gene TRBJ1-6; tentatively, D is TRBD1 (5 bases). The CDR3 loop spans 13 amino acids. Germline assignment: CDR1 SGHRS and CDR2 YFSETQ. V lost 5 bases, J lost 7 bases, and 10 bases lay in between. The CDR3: CASRGGENSPLHF. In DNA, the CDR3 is TGCGCCAGCAGGGGGGGGGAAAATTCACCCCTCCACTTT.

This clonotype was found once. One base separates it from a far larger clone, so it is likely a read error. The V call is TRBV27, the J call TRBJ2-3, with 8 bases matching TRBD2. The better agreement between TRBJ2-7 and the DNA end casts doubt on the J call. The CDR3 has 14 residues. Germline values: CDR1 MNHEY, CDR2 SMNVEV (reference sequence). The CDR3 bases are TGTGCCAGCAGTTCCGGGACTAGTTTCAATGAGCAGTACTTC. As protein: CASSSGTSFNEQYF.

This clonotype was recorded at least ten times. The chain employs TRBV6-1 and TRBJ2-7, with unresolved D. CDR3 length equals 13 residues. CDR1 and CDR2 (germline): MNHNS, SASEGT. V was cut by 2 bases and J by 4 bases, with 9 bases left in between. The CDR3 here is CASSESDWYEQYF. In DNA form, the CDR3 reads TGTGCCAGCAGTGAAAGTGATTGGTACGAGCAGTACTTC.

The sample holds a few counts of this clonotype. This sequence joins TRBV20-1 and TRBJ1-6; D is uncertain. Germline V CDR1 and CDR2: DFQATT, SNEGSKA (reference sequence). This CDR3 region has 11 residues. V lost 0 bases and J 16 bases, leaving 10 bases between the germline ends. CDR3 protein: CSARDRDVLHF. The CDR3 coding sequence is TGCAGTGCTAGAGACAGAGACGTTCTCCACTTT.

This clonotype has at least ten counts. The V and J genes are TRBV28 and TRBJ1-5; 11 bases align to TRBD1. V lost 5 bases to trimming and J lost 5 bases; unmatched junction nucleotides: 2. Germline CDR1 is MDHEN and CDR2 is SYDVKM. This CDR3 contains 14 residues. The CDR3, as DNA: TGTGCCAGCAGTGGGGGACAGGGGGATCAGCCCCAGCATTTT. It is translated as CASSGGQGDQPQHF. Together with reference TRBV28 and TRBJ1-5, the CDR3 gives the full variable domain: DVKVTQSSRYLVKRTGEKVFLECVQDMDHENMFWYRQDPGLGLRLIYFSYDVKMKEKGDIPEGYSVSREKKERFSLILESASTNQTSMYLCASSGGQGDQPQHFGDGTRLSIL.

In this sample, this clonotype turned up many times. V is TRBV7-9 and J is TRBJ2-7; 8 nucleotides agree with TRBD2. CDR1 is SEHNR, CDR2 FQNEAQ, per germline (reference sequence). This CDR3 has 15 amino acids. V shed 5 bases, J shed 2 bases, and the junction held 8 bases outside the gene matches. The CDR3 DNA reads TGTGCCAGCAGCCAAGAGGGCGGGGGGCCCTACGAGCAGTACTTC. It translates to CASSQEGGGPYEQYF.

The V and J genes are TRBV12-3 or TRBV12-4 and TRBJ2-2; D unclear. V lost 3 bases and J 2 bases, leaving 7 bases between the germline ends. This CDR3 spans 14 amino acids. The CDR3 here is CASSFLVNTGELFF. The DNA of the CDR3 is TGTGCCAGCAGTTTTTTGGTCAACACCGGGGAGCTGTTTTTT.

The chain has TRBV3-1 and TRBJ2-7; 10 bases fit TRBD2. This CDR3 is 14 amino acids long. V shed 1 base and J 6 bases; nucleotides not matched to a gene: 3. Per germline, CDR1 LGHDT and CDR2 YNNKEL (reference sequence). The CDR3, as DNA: TGTGCCAGCAGCCAAGTTATAGCGGGGGGCGAGCAGTACTTC. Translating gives CASSQVIAGGEQYF.